The entry that follows covers one T cell receptor (beta chain) sequence. Its antigen is not known. One or more pre-ART and two or more post-ART PBMC samples were available from each donor. At the survey level, the v3.0 immunoSEQ assay was run. The data were produced by immunoSEQ multiplex PCR, yet TCRdb's version contains in-frame clones alone and is incomplete. The top ten hold 2.5% to 3.5% of the sample, which has 48,000 or so clones, around 80% seen once. The data are from a study of long-term antiretroviral therapy in people with HIV. About the research overall: The earliest specimens came about a decade ahead of the 2015 immediate-ART recommendation.

Study-wide results and limits: Narrower CDR3 length ranges marked HIV repertoires relative to controls. Pre-ART clonal expansion yielded clones that dominated the repertoire at all time points.

The source is a woman aged 18-29 years with HIV. This sample comprised unsorted PBMCs, obtained 0.8 years after starting antiretroviral therapy.

Written as DNA, the CDR3 is TGTGCCAGCAGTTACATTCGGGGGTCCTACGAGCAGTACTTC. Amino acid sequence: CASSYIRGSYEQYF. The chain carries TRBV6-5 and TRBJ2-7; D may be TRBD2 (6 bases). V was clipped by 2 bases and J by 1 base, with 9 bases between them. This CDR3 has 14 residues. Germline lookup yields CDR1 MNHEY and CDR2 SVGAGI.